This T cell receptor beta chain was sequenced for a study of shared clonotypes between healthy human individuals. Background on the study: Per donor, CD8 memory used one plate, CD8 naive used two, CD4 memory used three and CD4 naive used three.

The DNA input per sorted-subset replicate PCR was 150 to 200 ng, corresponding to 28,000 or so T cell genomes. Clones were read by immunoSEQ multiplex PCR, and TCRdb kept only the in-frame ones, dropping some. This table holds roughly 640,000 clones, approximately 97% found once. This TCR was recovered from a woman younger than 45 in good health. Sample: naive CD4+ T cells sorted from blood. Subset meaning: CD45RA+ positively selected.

CDR3 sequence reads: CASSEAGGSSYNEQFF. The CDR3 DNA follows: TGTGCCAGCAGTGAAGCGGGCGGGAGCTCCTACAATGAGCAGTTCTTC. The V and J genes are TRBV2 and TRBJ2-1, with 7 bases identical to TRBD2. Germline-derived CDR1 and CDR2 are SNHLY and FYNNEI. This CDR3 comprises 16 residues. V was clipped by 0 bases and J by 0 bases; unmatched bases: 2. The variable domain in full, with the rest retrieved from reference TRBV2 and TRBJ2-1, is EPEVTQTPSHQVTQMGQEVILRCVPISNHLYFYWYRQILGQKVEFLVSFYNNEISEKSEIFDDQFSVERPDGSNFTLKIRSTKLEDSAMYFCASSEAGGSSYNEQFFGPGTRLTVL.